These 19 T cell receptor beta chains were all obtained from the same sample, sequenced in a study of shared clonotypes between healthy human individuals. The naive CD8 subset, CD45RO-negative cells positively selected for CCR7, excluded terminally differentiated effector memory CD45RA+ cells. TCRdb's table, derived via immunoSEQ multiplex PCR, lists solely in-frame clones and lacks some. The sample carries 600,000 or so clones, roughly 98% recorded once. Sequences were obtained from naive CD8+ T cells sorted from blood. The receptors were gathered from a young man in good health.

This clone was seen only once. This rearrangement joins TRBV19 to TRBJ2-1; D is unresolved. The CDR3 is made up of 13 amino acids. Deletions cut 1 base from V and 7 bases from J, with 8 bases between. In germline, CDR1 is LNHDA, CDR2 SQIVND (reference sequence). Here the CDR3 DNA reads TGTGCCAGTAGTATAGGGTCCATGAATGAGCAGTTCTTC. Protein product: CASSIGSMNEQFF. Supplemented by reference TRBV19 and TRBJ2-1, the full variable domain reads DGGITQSPKYLFRKEGQNVTLSCEQNLNHDAMYWYRQDPGQGLRLIYYSQIVNDFQKGDIAEGYSVSREKKESFPLTVTSAQKNPTAFYLCASSIGSMNEQFFGPGTRLTVL.

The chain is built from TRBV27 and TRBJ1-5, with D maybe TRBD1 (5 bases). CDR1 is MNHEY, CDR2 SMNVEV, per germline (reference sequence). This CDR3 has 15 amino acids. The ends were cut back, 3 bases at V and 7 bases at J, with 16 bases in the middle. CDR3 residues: CASSLGTGLSQPQHF. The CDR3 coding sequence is TGTGCCAGCAGTTTGGGTACAGGATTAAGCCAGCCCCAGCATTTT.

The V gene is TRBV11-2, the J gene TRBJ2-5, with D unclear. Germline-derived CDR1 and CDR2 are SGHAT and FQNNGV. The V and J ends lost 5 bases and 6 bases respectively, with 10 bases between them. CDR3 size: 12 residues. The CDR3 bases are TGTGCCAGCAGCCCGGATGGGAAGACCCAGTACTTC. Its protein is CASSPDGKTQYF. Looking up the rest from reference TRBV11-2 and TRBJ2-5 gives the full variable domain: EAGVAQSPRYKIIEKRQSVAFWCNPISGHATLYWYQQILGQGPKLLIQFQNNGVVDDSQLPKDRFSAERLKGVDSTLKIQPAKLEDSAVYLCASSPDGKTQYFGPGTRLLVL.

Here the CDR3 DNA reads TGTGCCAGCAGCCTAAACCCACTCGAGCAGTTCTTC. Residues: CASSLNPLEQFF. This chain connects TRBV7-9 to TRBJ2-1; D remains ambiguous. The V gene's germline CDR1 is SEHNR and CDR2 FQNEAQ (reference sequence). The V and J ends lost 5 bases and 10 bases respectively, with 12 bases between them. The CDR3 has 12 amino acids. Full variable domain (rest looked up from reference TRBV7-9 and TRBJ2-1): DTGVSQNPRHKITKRGQNVTFRCDPISEHNRLYWYRQTLGQGPEFLTYFQNEAQLEKSRLLSDRFSAERPKGSFSTLEIQRTEQGDSAMYLCASSLNPLEQFFGPGTRLTVL.

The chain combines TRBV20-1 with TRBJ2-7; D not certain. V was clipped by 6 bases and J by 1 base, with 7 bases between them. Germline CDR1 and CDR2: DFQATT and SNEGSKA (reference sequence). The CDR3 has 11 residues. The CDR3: CSARISYEQYF. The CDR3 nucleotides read TGCAGTGCCAGAATTTCCTACGAGCAGTACTTC.

This CDR3 is CASSHLGTRTYNEQFF. CDR3 DNA sequence: TGCGCCAGCAGCCATCTCGGGACTAGAACCTACAATGAGCAGTTCTTC. V usage is TRBV4-1 and J usage is TRBJ2-1, with 8 bases that match TRBD2. J lost 2 bases, V lost 3 bases, and 6 bases had no gene match. This CDR3 has 16 residues. Germline V gives CDR1 MGHRA, CDR2 YSYEKL.

CDR3 region: CASSIETGGYNEQFF. The CDR3 nucleotides are TGTGCCAGTAGTATAGAGACAGGAGGCTACAATGAGCAGTTCTTC. The chain employs TRBV19 and TRBJ2-1, with a weak D call TRBD1 (6 bases). Deletions cut 0 bases from V and 3 bases from J, with 9 bases between. The CDR3 length is 15 residues. The V gene's germline CDR1 is LNHDA and CDR2 SQIVND (reference sequence).

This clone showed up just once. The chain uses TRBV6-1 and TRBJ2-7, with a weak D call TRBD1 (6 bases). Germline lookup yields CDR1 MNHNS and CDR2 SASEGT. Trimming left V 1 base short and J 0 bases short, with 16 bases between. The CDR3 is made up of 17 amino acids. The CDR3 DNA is TGTGCCAGCAGTGAAGAATGGGGGCGGTTGGACTCCTACGAGCAGTACTTC. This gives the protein CASSEEWGRLDSYEQYF.

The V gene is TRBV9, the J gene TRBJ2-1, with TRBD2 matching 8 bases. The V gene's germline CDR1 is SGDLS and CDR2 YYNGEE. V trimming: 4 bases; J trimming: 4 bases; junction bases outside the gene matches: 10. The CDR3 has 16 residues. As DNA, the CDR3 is TGTGCCAGCAGCCCATCACTAGCGGAATTGTACAATGAGCAGTTCTTC. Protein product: CASSPSLAELYNEQFF.

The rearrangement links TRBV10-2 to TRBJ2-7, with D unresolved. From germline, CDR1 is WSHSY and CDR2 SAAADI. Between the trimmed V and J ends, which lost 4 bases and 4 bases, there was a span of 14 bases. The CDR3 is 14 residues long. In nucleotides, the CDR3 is TGCGCCAGCAGTGCAGGAGTTTTTTCGTACGAGCAGTACTTC. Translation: CASSAGVFSYEQYF.

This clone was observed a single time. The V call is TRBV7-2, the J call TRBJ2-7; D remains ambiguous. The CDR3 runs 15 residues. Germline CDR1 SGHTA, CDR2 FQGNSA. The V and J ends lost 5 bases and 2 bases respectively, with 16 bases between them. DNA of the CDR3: TGTGCCAGCAGCCCAGACGTACGAATTACCTACGAGCAGTACTTC. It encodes CASSPDVRITYEQYF.

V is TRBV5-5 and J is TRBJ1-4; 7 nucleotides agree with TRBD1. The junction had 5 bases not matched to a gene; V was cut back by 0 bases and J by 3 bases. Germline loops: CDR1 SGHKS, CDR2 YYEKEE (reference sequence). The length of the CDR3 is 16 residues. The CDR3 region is CASSLGQGGPNEKLFF. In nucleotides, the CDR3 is TGTGCCAGCAGCTTGGGACAGGGCGGTCCTAATGAAAAACTGTTTTTT.

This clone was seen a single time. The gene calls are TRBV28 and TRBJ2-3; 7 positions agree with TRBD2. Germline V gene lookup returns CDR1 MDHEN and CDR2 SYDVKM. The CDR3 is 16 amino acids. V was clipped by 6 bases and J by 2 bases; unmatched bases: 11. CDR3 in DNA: TGTGCCAGCAGGAGACGCGGGGGTGACTACACAGATACGCAGTATTTT. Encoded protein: CASRRRGGDYTDTQYF.

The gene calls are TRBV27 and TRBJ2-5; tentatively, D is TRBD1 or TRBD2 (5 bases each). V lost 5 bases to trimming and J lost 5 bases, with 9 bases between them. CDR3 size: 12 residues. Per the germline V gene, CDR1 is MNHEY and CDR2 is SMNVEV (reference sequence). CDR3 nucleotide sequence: TGTGCCAGCAGTATGTGGGGGGAGACCCAGTACTTC. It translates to CASSMWGETQYF.

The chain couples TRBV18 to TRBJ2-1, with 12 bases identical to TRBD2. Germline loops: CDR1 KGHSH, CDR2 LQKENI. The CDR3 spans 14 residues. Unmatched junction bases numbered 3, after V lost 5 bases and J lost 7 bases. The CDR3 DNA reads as TGTGCCAGCTCAACCGGGACTAGCGGGAATGAGCAGTTCTTC. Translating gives CASSTGTSGNEQFF.

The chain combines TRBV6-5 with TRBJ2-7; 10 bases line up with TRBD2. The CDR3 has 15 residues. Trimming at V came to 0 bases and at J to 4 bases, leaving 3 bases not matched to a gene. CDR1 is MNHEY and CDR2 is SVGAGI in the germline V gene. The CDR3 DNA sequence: TGTGCCAGCAGTTACTCGAATAGCGGGGGGTACGAGCAGTACTTC. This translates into CASSYSNSGGYEQYF.

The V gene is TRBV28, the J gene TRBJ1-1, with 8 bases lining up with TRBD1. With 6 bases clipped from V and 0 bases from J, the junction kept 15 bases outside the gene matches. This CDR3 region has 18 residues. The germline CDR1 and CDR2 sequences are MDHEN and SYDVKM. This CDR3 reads CASSPPGQVALMNTEAFF. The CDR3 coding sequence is TGTGCCAGCAGCCCTCCGGGACAGGTGGCCCTCATGAACACTGAAGCTTTCTTT. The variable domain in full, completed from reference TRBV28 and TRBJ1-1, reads DVKVTQSSRYLVKRTGEKVFLECVQDMDHENMFWYRQDPGLGLRLIYFSYDVKMKEKGDIPEGYSVSREKKERFSLILESASTNQTSMYLCASSPPGQVALMNTEAFFGQGTRLTVV.

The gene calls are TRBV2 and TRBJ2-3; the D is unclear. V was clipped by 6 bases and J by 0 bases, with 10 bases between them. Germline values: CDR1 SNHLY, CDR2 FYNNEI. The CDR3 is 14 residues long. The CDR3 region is CASRTEGSTDTQYF. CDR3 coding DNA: TGTGCCAGCAGGACGGAAGGTAGCACAGATACGCAGTATTTT.

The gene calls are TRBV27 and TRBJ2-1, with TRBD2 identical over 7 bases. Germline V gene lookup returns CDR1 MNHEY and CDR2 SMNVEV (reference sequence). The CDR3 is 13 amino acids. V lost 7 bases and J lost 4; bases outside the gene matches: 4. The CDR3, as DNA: TGTGCCAGCACTAGCGGCTATTACAATGAGCAGTTCTTC. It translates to CASTSGYYNEQFF.